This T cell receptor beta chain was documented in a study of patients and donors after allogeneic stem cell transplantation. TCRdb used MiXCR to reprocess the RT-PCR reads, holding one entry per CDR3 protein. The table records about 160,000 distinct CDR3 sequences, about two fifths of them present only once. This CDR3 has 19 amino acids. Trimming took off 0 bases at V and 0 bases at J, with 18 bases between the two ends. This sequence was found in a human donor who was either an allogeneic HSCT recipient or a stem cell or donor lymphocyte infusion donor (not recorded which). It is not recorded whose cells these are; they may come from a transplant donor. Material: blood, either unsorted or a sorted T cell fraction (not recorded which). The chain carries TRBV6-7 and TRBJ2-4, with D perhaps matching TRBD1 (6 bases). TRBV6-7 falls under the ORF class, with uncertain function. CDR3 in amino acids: CASSYSTGGGQLAKNIQYF. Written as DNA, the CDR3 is TGTGCCAGCAGTTACTCGACAGGTGGTGGCCAACTAGCCAAAAACATTCAGTACTTC.